The next 19 T cell receptor beta chains were all read from a single sample in a study of cytomegalovirus exposure and HLA in healthy donors. The protocol was immunoSEQ multiplex PCR, while the TCRdb copy is restricted to in-frame clones and leaves out a portion. The sample lists around 220,000 clones; approximately 80% were seen once. Sequenced sample: PBMCs. The source of these receptors is a young woman in good health and CMV-seropositive.

The V gene is TRBV12-5, the J gene TRBJ2-7; possible D gene TRBD1, 5 bases. V was cut by 8 bases and J by 3 bases, with 17 bases left in between. Per germline, CDR1 LGHNT and CDR2 FRNRAP. There are 14 residues in the CDR3. CDR3 sequence: CASKVGDDSYEQYF. CDR3 nucleotide sequence: TGTGCTAGTAAGGTAGGAGATGACAGCTACGAGCAGTACTTC.

The chain combines TRBV19 with TRBJ2-7, with TRBD2 identical over 13 bases. V lost 3 bases, J lost 2 bases, and 4 bases stayed unmatched. CDR1 is LNHDA and CDR2 is SQIVND in the germline V gene (reference sequence). The CDR3 is 16 amino acids. The CDR3 DNA follows: TGTGCCAGTAGTATCCCCGGGACTAGCGGGACCTACGAGCAGTACTTC. It specifies CASSIPGTSGTYEQYF.

CDR3 loop: CASSPGDKKNEKLFF. CDR3 coding DNA: TGTGCCAGCAGCCCCGGGGACAAAAAGAATGAAAAACTGTTTTTT. This chain joins TRBV4-2 and TRBJ1-4; TRBD1 might be the D (6 bases). From germline, CDR1 is LGHNA and CDR2 YNFKEQ. Trimming shortened V by 4 bases and J by 5 bases, and 14 bases separated the two germline ends. The CDR3 sequence is 15 residues long.

This clone was recorded once. The rearrangement links TRBV20-1 to TRBJ2-2; 10 positions match TRBD2. The CDR3 length is 11 residues. Germline CDR1 reads DFQATT; CDR2 reads SNEGSKA (reference sequence). V shed 3 bases, J shed 16 bases, and the junction held 5 bases outside the gene matches. CDR3 region: CSARKGLAQFF. The DNA for the CDR3 is TGCAGTGCTAGGAAGGGACTAGCGCAGTTTTTT.

This clone appeared once. The chain employs TRBV28 and TRBJ2-5, with D possibly TRBD2 on 5 matching bases. The CDR3 has 13 residues. In germline, CDR1 is MDHEN, CDR2 SYDVKM. Trimming cost V 8 bases and J 0 bases, with 10 bases left between them. CDR3 sequence: CASLSGNQETQYF. The CDR3 DNA reads as TGTGCCAGCCTAAGCGGAAACCAAGAGACCCAGTACTTC.

The DNA of the CDR3 is TGCGCCAGCAGCTTGGTGTTAGGGGAAGCTTTCTTT. Translated, it gives CASSLVLGEAFF. The gene calls are TRBV5-1 and TRBJ1-1; D call uncertain. CDR1 is SGHRS and CDR2 is YFSETQ in the germline V gene. V lost 0 bases to trimming and J lost 8 bases, with 8 bases between them. The CDR3 is made up of 12 amino acids.

J is TRBJ1-1 and V is TRBV10-1; D remains ambiguous. Germline CDR1 and CDR2: WNHNN and SYGVQD (reference sequence). Trimming shortened V by 4 bases and J by 2 bases, and 8 bases separated the two germline ends. CDR3 length: 13 amino acids. CDR3 sequence reads: CASSVGLNTEAFF. The CDR3 DNA sequence: TGCGCCAGCAGTGTTGGGCTAAACACTGAAGCTTTCTTT.

This chain uses TRBV30 with TRBJ1-2; D call uncertain. Germline V CDR1 and CDR2: GTSNPN, SVGIG (reference sequence). The V end was cut by 4 bases, the J end by 4 bases, with 16 bases between. The CDR3 consists of 14 residues. The CDR3 loop reads CAWNLYPSGYGYTF. The CDR3 DNA follows: TGTGCCTGGAATCTCTACCCTAGCGGCTATGGCTACACCTTC.

V and J are TRBV30 and TRBJ1-2; 8 nucleotides match TRBD1. The CDR3 totals 13 residues. Germline V gives CDR1 GTSNPN, CDR2 SVGIG (reference sequence). V shed 4 bases, J shed 4 bases, and the junction held 5 bases outside the gene matches. CDR3: CAWIIDRGYGYTF. DNA of the CDR3: TGTGCCTGGATTATTGACAGGGGCTATGGCTACACCTTC.

This clone has just one count. The chain joins TRBV6-5 to TRBJ2-2, with TRBD2 identical over 8 bases. The CDR3 has 14 residues. The V gene end was trimmed by 7 bases and the J gene end by 4 bases; junction bases not matched to a gene: 5. Germline CDR1 and CDR2: MNHEY and SVGAGI. The CDR3 coding sequence is TGTGCCAGCACCCGCAGCGGGAGCACCGGGGAGCTGTTTTTT. Protein product: CASTRSGSTGELFF.

The gene calls are TRBV7-2 and TRBJ1-4; D unresolved. The CDR3 has 13 residues. V shed 5 bases and J shed 6 bases, with 10 bases lying between them. Germline V gene data show CDR1 as SGHTA and CDR2 as FQGNSA. In nucleotides, the CDR3 is TGTGCCAGCAGCCCACAGCGGCATGAAAAACTGTTTTTT. Residues: CASSPQRHEKLFF.

A single count supports this clone. In DNA form, the CDR3 reads TGTGCCAGCAGTTTAGGGGCCCCCCAGCATTTT. Translated, it gives CASSLGAPQHF. The chain recombines TRBV28 with TRBJ1-5; tentatively, D is TRBD1 (5 bases). V was trimmed by 2 bases and J by 10 bases, leaving 6 bases between them. Germline values: CDR1 MDHEN, CDR2 SYDVKM. CDR3 size: 11 residues.

The gene calls are TRBV6-1 and TRBJ2-7; possible D gene TRBD1, 6 bases. The CDR3 runs to 13 residues. Trimming shortened V by 5 bases and J by 6 bases, and 14 bases separated the two germline ends. Germline CDR1 MNHNS, CDR2 SASEGT. CDR3 nucleotide sequence: TGTGCCAGCAGTATCCACAGGGAAGGCGAGCAGTACTTC. Protein product: CASSIHREGEQYF.

V usage is TRBV4-1 and J usage is TRBJ1-5, with D perhaps TRBD1 (5 bases). V dropped 1 base and J dropped 2 bases, with 12 bases sitting between them. The germline CDR1 and CDR2 sequences are MGHRA and YSYEKL. CDR3 length: 16 amino acids. The CDR3 DNA reads as TGCGCCAGCAGCCAAGTTTCGGGGGTCCGCAATCAGCCCCAGCATTTT. Its protein product is CASSQVSGVRNQPQHF.

This chain links TRBV7-3 with TRBJ2-7, with TRBD2 identical over 12 bases. CDR1 and CDR2 (germline): SGHTA, FQGTGA. V lost 5 bases, J lost 6 bases, and 23 bases stayed unmatched. This CDR3 is built from 20 residues. CDR3 region: CASSPRSRLAGGRFSGEQYF. The CDR3 DNA follows: TGTGCCAGCAGCCCGCGTAGTCGGCTAGCGGGAGGGCGCTTCTCAGGCGAGCAGTACTTC.

The chain is built from TRBV5-1 and TRBJ2-1; D perhaps matches TRBD1 (6 bases). V lost 4 bases and J 9 bases, leaving 23 bases between the germline ends. Germline V gene lookup returns CDR1 SGHRS and CDR2 YFSETQ. This CDR3 has 16 residues. CDR3 DNA sequence: TGCGCCAGCAGCCTCTCGACAGGCTCTGACTGGGGTGAGCAGTTCTTC. This gives the protein CASSLSTGSDWGEQFF.

The rearrangement links TRBV12-5 to TRBJ1-1; D call uncertain. With 5 bases removed from V and 0 bases from J, the gap between germline ends came to 16 bases. The CDR3 extends over 16 amino acids. The germline V gene encodes CDR1 LGHNT and CDR2 FRNRAP. CDR3: CASGPYILYMNTEAFF. The CDR3 bases are TGTGCTAGTGGTCCTTATATTCTGTACATGAACACTGAAGCTTTCTTT.

A word on this clone: The sample carries other DNA sequences with the same CDR3. This chain connects TRBV14 to TRBJ2-7; no clear D gene. The CDR3 has 11 amino acids. The V and J ends lost 3 bases and 3 bases respectively, with 3 bases between them. Germline V gives CDR1 SGHDN, CDR2 FVKESK. The CDR3: CASSHSYEQYF. The CDR3 nucleotides read TGTGCCAGCAGCCACAGCTACGAGCAGTACTTC.

This chain links TRBV2 with TRBJ1-1; possible D gene TRBD1, 6 bases. V lost 8 bases, J lost 9 bases, and 13 bases lay in between. This CDR3 has 11 residues. Germline V gives CDR1 SNHLY, CDR2 FYNNEI. The CDR3 nucleotides are TGTGCCAGCCCGAGAGGACAGAAAGCTTTCTTT. Its protein is CASPRGQKAFF. The full variable domain, with the rest looked up from reference TRBV2 and TRBJ1-1, is EPEVTQTPSHQVTQMGQEVILRCVPISNHLYFYWYRQILGQKVEFLVSFYNNEISEKSEIFDDQFSVERPDGSNFTLKIRSTKLEDSAMYFCASPRGQKAFFGQGTRLTVV.